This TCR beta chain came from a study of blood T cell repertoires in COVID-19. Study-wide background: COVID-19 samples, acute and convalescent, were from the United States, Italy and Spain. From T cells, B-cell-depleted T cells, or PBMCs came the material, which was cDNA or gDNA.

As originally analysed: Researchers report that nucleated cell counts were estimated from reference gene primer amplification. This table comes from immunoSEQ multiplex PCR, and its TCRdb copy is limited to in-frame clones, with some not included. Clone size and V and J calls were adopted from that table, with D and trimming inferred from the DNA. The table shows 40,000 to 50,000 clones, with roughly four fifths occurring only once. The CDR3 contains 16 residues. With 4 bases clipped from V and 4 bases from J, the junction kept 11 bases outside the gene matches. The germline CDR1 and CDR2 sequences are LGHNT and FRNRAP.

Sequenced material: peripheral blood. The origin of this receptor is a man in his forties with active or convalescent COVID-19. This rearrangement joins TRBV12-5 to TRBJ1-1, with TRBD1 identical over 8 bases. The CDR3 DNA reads TGTGCTAGTGGTTACCCTCGGACAGGGATTGGCACTGAAGCTTTCTTT. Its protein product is CASGYPRTGIGTEAFF. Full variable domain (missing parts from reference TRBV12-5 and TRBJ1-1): DARVTQTPRHKVTEMGQEVTMRCQPILGHNTVFWYRQTMMQGLELLAYFRNRAPLDDSGMPKDRFSAEMPDATLATLKIQPSEPRDSAVYFCASGYPRTGIGTEAFFGQGTRLTVV.